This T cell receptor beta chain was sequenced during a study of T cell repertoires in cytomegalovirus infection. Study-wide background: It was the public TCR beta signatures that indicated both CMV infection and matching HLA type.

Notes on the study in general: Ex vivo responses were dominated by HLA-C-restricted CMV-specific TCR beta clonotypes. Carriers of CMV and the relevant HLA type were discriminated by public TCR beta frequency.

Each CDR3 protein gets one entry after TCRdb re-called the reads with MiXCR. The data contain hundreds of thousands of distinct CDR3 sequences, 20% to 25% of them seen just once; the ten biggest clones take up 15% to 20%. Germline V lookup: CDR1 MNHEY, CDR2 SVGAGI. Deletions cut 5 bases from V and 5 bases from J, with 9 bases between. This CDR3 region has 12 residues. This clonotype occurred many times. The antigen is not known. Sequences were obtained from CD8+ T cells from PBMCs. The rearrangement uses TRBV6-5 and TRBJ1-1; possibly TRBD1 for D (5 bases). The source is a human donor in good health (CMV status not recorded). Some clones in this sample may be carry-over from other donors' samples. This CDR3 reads CASSQGGTEAFF. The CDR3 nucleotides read TGTGCCAGCAGTCAGGGAGGGACTGAAGCTTTCTTT.